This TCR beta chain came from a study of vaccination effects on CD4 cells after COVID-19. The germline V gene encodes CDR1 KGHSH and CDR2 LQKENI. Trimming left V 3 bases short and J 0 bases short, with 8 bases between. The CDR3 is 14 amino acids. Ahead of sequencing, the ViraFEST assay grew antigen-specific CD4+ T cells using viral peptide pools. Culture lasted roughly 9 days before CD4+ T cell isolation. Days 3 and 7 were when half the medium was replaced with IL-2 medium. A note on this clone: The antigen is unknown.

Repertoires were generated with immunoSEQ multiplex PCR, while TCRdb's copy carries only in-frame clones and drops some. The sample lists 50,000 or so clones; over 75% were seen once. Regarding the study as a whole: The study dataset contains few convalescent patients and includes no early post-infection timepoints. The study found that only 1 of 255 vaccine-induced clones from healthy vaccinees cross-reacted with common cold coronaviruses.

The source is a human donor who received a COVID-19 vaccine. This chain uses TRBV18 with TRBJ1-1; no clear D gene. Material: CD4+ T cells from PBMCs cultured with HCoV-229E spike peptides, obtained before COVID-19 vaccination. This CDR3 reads CASSPNTVNTEAFF. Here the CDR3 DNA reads TGTGCCAGCTCACCGAATACAGTGAACACTGAAGCTTTCTTT.